This TCR beta chain came from a study of HIV-infected patients and healthy controls. One entry per CDR3 protein results from TCRdb running MiXCR on the 5' RACE reads. The table shows almost 65,000 distinct CDR3 sequences, with 15% to 20% occurring only once. The V end was cut by 0 bases, the J end by 5 bases, with 15 bases between. CDR1 is SGHRS and CDR2 is YFSETQ in the germline V gene. This CDR3 contains 16 residues. The specimen sequenced was CD4+ T cells from blood. The sequence was collected from a human donor in good health. The rearrangement joins TRBV5-1 to TRBJ2-1; D gene unclear. As DNA, the CDR3 is TGCGCCAGCAGCTTGGCGGCCTGGGCTAGTAACAATGAGCAGTTCTTC. It translates to CASSLAAWASNNEQFF.